This is a list of T cell receptor beta chains from one sample in a study of cytomegalovirus exposure and HLA in healthy donors. Only in-frame clones appear in the TCRdb table, and some are missing; sequencing was by immunoSEQ multiplex PCR. The profile covers around 100,000 clones, with 65% to 80% appearing a single time and 4% taken by the ten largest. Sequenced: PBMCs. All receptors come from a woman between 45 and 65 years old in good health and CMV-seropositive. Both conserved end residues are part of each CDR3. A D gene is named only where the DNA matches it firmly. The listing skips clone size in some rows; elsewhere it reads once, few, many or a size class.

- | TRBJ2-7 | TRBV7-9 | TRBD2 | CASSPPGGRGEQYF | TGTGCCAGCAGCCCACCGGGGGGTCGGGGCGAGCAGTACTTC
- | TRBJ2-3 | TRBV10-3 | - | CAISESPQGGTQYF | TGTGCCATCAGTGAGTCGCCGCAGGGAGGCACGCAGTATTTT
few | TRBJ2-7 | TRBV4-1 | TRBD2 | CASSQSLGGYSYEQYF | TGCGCCAGCAGCCAATCCCTCGGGGGGTACTCCTACGAGCAGTACTTC
- | TRBJ2-7 | TRBV9 | TRBD2 | CASSEGTSGTYEQYF | TGTGCCAGCAGCGAGGGGACTAGCGGTACCTACGAGCAGTACTTC
once | TRBJ2-5 | TRBV9 | TRBD2 | CASSGSGGPPETQYF | TGTGCCAGCAGCGGTAGCGGGGGTCCCCCAGAGACCCAGTACTTC
- | TRBJ2-7 | TRBV20-1 | - | CSAPTGYEQYF | TGCAGTGCTCCTACAGGCTACGAGCAGTACTTC
- | TRBJ2-7 | TRBV5-4 | TRBD1 | CASSGDRALSHEQYF | TGTGCCAGCAGCGGGGACAGGGCCCTAAGCCACGAGCAGTACTTC
- | TRBJ2-1 | TRBV7-9 | - | CASSLQGLGAKNEQFF | TGTGCCAGCAGCTTACAAGGGCTGGGGGCAAAGAATGAGCAGTTCTTC
- | TRBJ2-5 | TRBV29-1 | - | CSVTLFTSAETQYF | TGCAGCGTTACACTCTTTACTAGTGCGGAGACCCAGTACTTC
- | TRBJ1-5 | TRBV18 | - | CASSPEAVQPQHF | TGTGCCAGCTCACCAGAGGCTGTGCAGCCCCAGCATTTT
few | TRBJ2-7 | TRBV6-5 | TRBD2 | CASSRLAEKSYEQYF | TGTGCCAGCAGTCGACTAGCGGAGAAATCCTACGAGCAGTACTTC
- | TRBJ1-1 | TRBV5-5 | - | CASNPEQGWVTEAFF | TGTGCCAGCAACCCGGAGCAGGGCTGGGTCACTGAAGCTTTCTTT
- | TRBJ2-3 | TRBV5-4 | TRBD2 | CASSLGGGRSSTDTQYF | TGTGCCAGCAGCCTTGGGGGGGGTCGTTCTAGCACAGATACGCAGTATTTT
- | TRBJ2-7 | TRBV7-9 | TRBD2 | CAVGGGVRSEQYF | TGTGCGGTCGGGGGGGGAGTACGTTCGGAGCAGTACTTC
- | TRBJ2-1 | TRBV30 | - | CAWASGPGLTNEQFF | TGTGCCTGGGCCTCCGGTCCCGGGTTAACCAATGAGCAGTTCTTC
- | TRBJ1-2 | TRBV18 | - | CASSPKQNYGYTF | TGTGCCAGCTCACCGAAACAGAACTATGGCTACACCTTC
- | TRBJ2-5 | TRBV5-4 | TRBD2 | CASSLGGLAGKETQYF | TGTGCCAGCAGCTTGGGGGGACTAGCGGGAAAAGAGACCCAGTACTTC
few | TRBJ1-1 | TRBV14 | TRBD1 | CASSQSNRGTEAFF | TGTGCCAGCAGCCAATCCAACAGGGGAACTGAAGCTTTCTTT
- | TRBJ1-2 | TRBV12-5 | TRBD1 | CASGLVDRAYGYTF | TGTGCTAGTGGTTTGGTGGACAGGGCCTATGGCTACACCTTC
- | TRBJ1-1 | TRBV5-1 | - | CASRETALNTEAFF | TGCGCCAGCAGGGAGACAGCCCTGAACACTGAAGCTTTCTTT
- | TRBJ1-1 | TRBV9 | - | CASSVEQGIAEAFF | TGTGCCAGCAGCGTAGAGCAGGGTATTGCCGAAGCTTTCTTT
- | TRBJ1-6 | TRBV23-1 | - | CASSQLYRVSSPLHF | TGCGCCAGCAGTCAATTGTACAGGGTAAGTTCACCCCTCCACTTT
- | TRBJ2-7 | TRBV29-1 | - | CSVEDLGAAGHYEQYF | TGCAGCGTTGAAGATCTGGGGGCCGCCGGACACTACGAGCAGTACTTC
- | TRBJ2-5 | TRBV4-1 | TRBD2 | CASSPLGVLAGVQETQYF | TGCGCCAGCAGCCCCTTAGGGGTACTAGCGGGAGTTCAAGAGACCCAGTACTTC
- | TRBJ2-5 | TRBV29-1 | TRBD2 | CSVEGLAVPYQETQYF | TGCAGCGTTGAGGGACTAGCGGTTCCTTACCAAGAGACCCAGTACTTC
- | TRBJ2-7 | TRBV7-8 | - | CASSGTGISYEQYF | TGTGCCAGCAGCGGAACAGGGATCTCCTACGAGCAGTACTTC
- | TRBJ2-3 | TRBV30 | TRBD2 | CAWAGLAGGFTDTQYF | TGTGCCTGGGCGGGACTAGCGGGGGGGTTCACAGATACGCAGTATTTT
- | TRBJ2-1 | TRBV19 | TRBD1 | CASSIVGTGGNEQFF | TGTGCCAGTAGTATAGTAGGGACAGGGGGGAATGAGCAGTTCTTC
- | TRBJ2-1 | TRBV18 | TRBD1 | CASSTRTGKAFHEQFF | TGTGCCAGCTCAACCCGGACAGGGAAAGCGTTCCATGAGCAGTTCTTC
- | TRBJ2-6 | TRBV7-3 | TRBD1 | CASRKDRAGANVLTF | TGTGCCAGCAGAAAGGACAGGGCAGGGGCCAACGTCCTGACTTTC
- | TRBJ1-1 | TRBV27 | TRBD1 | CASSPPSGQGRLIGAFF | TGTGCCAGCAGTCCCCCCTCCGGACAGGGGAGGTTGATTGGAGCTTTCTTT
- | TRBJ1-2 | TRBV4-1 | - | CASSQNRVTNYGYTF | TGCGCCAGCAGCCAGAACAGGGTAACTAACTATGGCTACACCTTC
- | TRBJ2-3 | TRBV11-2 | TRBD2 | CASSLEGGSSIDTQYF | TGTGCCAGCAGCTTAGAGGGGGGGAGTAGCATAGATACGCAGTATTTT